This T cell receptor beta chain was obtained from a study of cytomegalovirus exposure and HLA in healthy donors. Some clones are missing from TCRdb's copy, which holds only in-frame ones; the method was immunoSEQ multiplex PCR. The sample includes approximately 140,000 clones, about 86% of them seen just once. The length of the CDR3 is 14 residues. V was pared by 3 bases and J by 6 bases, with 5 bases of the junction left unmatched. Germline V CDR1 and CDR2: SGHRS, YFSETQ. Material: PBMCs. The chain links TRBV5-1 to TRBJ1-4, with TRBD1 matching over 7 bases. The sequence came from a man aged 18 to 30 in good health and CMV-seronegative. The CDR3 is CASSSRQGDEKLFF. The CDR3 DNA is TGCGCCAGCAGCTCCCGACAGGGAGATGAAAAACTGTTTTTT.